The 23 T cell receptor beta chains reported below all come from one sample, sequenced in a study of T cell repertoires in cytomegalovirus infection (dated by TCRdb to between 2017 and 2020). For sequencing, an Illumina HiSeq 1500 was employed. TCRdb trimmed public reads at Q25 via fastp, called clones via MiXCR and kept in-frame beta chains. For every CDR3 protein sequence, its rows merge into one entry that carries the most common genes and DNA. The sample profile shows some 250,000 distinct CDR3 sequences; approximately 8.3% of them were found once. The ten largest clonotypes hold roughly 16% of the sample. The sequenced sample consisted of PBMCs. These TCRs come from a human donor in good health (CMV status not recorded). Some clones in this sample may be carry-over from other donors' samples.

This clonotype was detected many times. Its ends do not fully match the called genes, so a read error is possible. The chain combines TRBV12-3 or TRBV12-4 with TRBJ2-3; D may be TRBD1 or TRBD2 (6 bases each). CDR3 length equals 17 residues. In nucleotides, the CDR3 is TGTGCCAGCACTTTAAATACGGGGGCTGAATTAACAGATACGCAGTATTTT. Its protein is CASTLNTGAELTDTQYF.

This clonotype was detected many times. One end of the junction is discordant with germline, which a read error may explain. The chain uses TRBV7-2 and TRBJ1-1; D remains ambiguous. The CDR3 consists of 14 residues. CDR1 SGHTA and CDR2 FQGNSA come from the germline V gene. The CDR3 reads CASSLAAPNTEAFF. The CDR3 DNA is TGTGCCAGCAGCCTAGCCGCACCGAACACTGAAGCTTTCTTT.

This clonotype was counted at least ten times. This chain uses TRBV7-2 with TRBJ1-2; a possible D gene is TRBD1 (5 bases). The germline V gene encodes CDR1 SGHTA and CDR2 FQGNSA. The V gene lost 5 bases and the J gene lost 8 bases, with 15 bases spanning the gap. This CDR3 comprises 13 residues. As DNA, the CDR3 is TGTGCCAGCAGCCCAGCAGGGTGGGAAGGCTACACCTTC. Translating it yields CASSPAGWEGYTF.

This clonotype showed up many times. The chain has TRBV7-2 and TRBJ1-2; 12 positions match TRBD1. Unmatched junction bases numbered 14, after V lost 6 bases and J lost 3 bases. Germline lookup yields CDR1 SGHTA and CDR2 FQGNSA. The CDR3 has 18 amino acids. The DNA of the CDR3 is TGTGCCAGCAGTTTAACCGGGACAGGGGGCGTAGGTGACTATGGCTACACCTTC. Amino acids: CASSLTGTGGVGDYGYTF.

This clonotype showed up many times. This sequence joins TRBV4-3 and TRBJ1-4; D is possibly TRBD1 (5 bases). Germline V gives CDR1 LGHNA, CDR2 YSLEER. The CDR3 consists of 14 residues. V shed 4 bases and J shed 7 bases, with 13 bases lying between them. CDR3 nucleotide sequence: TGCGCCAGCAGCCTGGGGACCGGGATTGAAAAACTGTTTTTT. It encodes CASSLGTGIEKLFF.

This clonotype was counted ten times or more. The chain combines TRBV7-2 with TRBJ1-1; D unresolved. Trimming removed 1 base from V and 6 bases from J, with 9 bases in between. The length of the CDR3 is 13 residues. Germline V lookup: CDR1 SGHTA, CDR2 FQGNSA. In DNA form, the CDR3 reads TGTGCCAGCAGCTTAGACGGCCGGCCTGAAGCTTTCTTT. The encoded protein is CASSLDGRPEAFF.

This clonotype was counted only a few times. The chain carries TRBV5-1 and TRBJ1-3, with D hard to call. There are 14 residues in the CDR3. V shed 0 bases and J shed 4 bases, with 8 bases lying between them. Germline V gene sequence: CDR1 SGHRS, CDR2 YFSETQ. The CDR3 nucleotides read TGCGCCAGCAGCTTGGGCGAATTAGGAAACACCATATATTTT. It translates to CASSLGELGNTIYF.

This clonotype was seen ten or more times. This chain joins TRBV19 and TRBJ1-5, with D tentatively TRBD1 (5 bases). The CDR3 totals 13 residues. Deletions cut 2 bases from V and 5 bases from J, with 7 bases between. The germline V gene has CDR1 LNHDA and CDR2 SQIVND (reference sequence). CDR3: CASSISRDQPQHF. The CDR3 DNA sequence: TGTGCCAGTAGTATATCCAGGGATCAGCCCCAGCATTTT.

The chain has TRBV28 and TRBJ1-6, with 7 bases fitting TRBD1. From germline, CDR1 is MDHEN and CDR2 SYDVKM. The CDR3 extends over 15 amino acids. Trimming removed 7 bases from V and 7 bases from J; junction bases left unmatched: 10. This CDR3 reads CASTLTGVKNSPLHF. In DNA, the CDR3 is TGTGCCAGCACCCTTACAGGGGTTAAGAATTCACCCCTCCACTTT.

The CDR3 DNA is TGTGCCAGCAGGCCGCCCGCGGGGATGAACACCGGGGAGCTGTTTTTT. The encoded protein is CASRPPAGMNTGELFF. The rearrangement joins TRBV6-5 to TRBJ2-2; D may be TRBD2 (6 bases). Trimming took off 6 bases at V and 1 base at J, with 15 bases between the two ends. From germline, CDR1 is MNHEY and CDR2 SVGAGI. This CDR3 comprises 16 residues.

In this sample, this clonotype turned up many times. The chain has TRBV6-1 and TRBJ2-1; 8 bases align to TRBD2. The CDR3 loop spans 14 amino acids. Germline CDR1 is MNHNS and CDR2 is SASEGT. The V and J ends lost 3 bases and 6 bases, in that order; junction bases with no gene match: 4. The CDR3 loop is CASSDREGPNEQFF. The CDR3 DNA reads TGTGCCAGCAGTGACCGGGAGGGCCCCAATGAGCAGTTCTTC.

The rearrangement uses TRBV6-2 or TRBV6-3 and TRBJ2-1; TRBD2 matches at 7 bases. CDR3 length equals 19 residues. In germline, CDR1 is MNHEY, CDR2 SVGEGT. Unmatched junction bases numbered 14, after V lost 0 bases and J lost 3 bases. The CDR3 spells CASSYSLTGGLNNYNEQFF. As DNA, the CDR3 is TGTGCCAGCAGTTACTCCCTTACGGGGGGACTAAACAACTACAATGAGCAGTTCTTC.

This clonotype was seen a handful of times. This chain uses TRBV6-2 or TRBV6-3 with TRBJ2-3; 7 bases are a match to TRBD2. Per the germline V gene, CDR1 is MNHEY and CDR2 is SVGEGT. The CDR3 is 15 residues long. V was clipped by 4 bases and J by 5 bases; unmatched bases: 9. In DNA, the CDR3 is TGTGCCAGCAGTTCCGCGGGAGCTTCCGGAGATACGCAGTATTTT. It is translated as CASSSAGASGDTQYF.

This clonotype was picked up many times. The chain links TRBV20-1 to TRBJ2-1, with 11 nucleotides matching TRBD2. After removal of 3 bases from V and 6 bases from J, the junction contained 4 bases not matched to a gene. This CDR3 has 14 residues. Germline lookup yields CDR1 DFQATT and CDR2 SNEGSKA (reference sequence). The CDR3 region has the DNA TGCAGTGCTAGTAAACTAGCGGGAGTCAATGAGCAGTTCTTC. It yields the protein CSASKLAGVNEQFF.

The sample holds a few counts of this clonotype. The V gene is TRBV28, the J gene TRBJ2-7; D not resolved. Germline V gene sequence: CDR1 MDHEN, CDR2 SYDVKM. This CDR3 comprises 11 residues. V was trimmed by 10 bases and J by 4 bases, leaving 11 bases between them. DNA for the CDR3: TGTGCCACCTGTATTTCTTACGAGCAGTACTTC. Amino acids: CATCISYEQYF.

In its sample, this clonotype is medium-sized. This rearrangement joins TRBV7-2 to TRBJ1-5; D may be TRBD1 (5 bases). The V gene's germline CDR1 is SGHTA and CDR2 FQGNSA. CDR3 length: 15 residues. V was pared by 4 bases and J by 5 bases, with 15 bases between. Here the CDR3 reads CASSWDGSVHQPQHF. In DNA, the CDR3 is TGTGCCAGCAGCTGGGACGGCTCTGTCCATCAGCCCCAGCATTTT.

This clonotype was observed many times. This chain uses TRBV4-3 with TRBJ1-2; D is undetermined. Germline CDR1 is LGHNA and CDR2 is YSLEER. The CDR3 spans 16 residues. The V and J ends lost 1 base and 4 bases respectively, with 16 bases between them. The CDR3 bases are TGCGCCAGCAGCCAAGGGTGGGAGTCGGAAATCTATGGCTACACCTTC. Protein product: CASSQGWESEIYGYTF.

The table lists this clonotype with many counts. The chain carries TRBV7-2 and TRBJ1-2; no firm D call. The CDR3 spans 13 residues. The ends were cut back, 4 bases at V and 4 bases at J, with 10 bases in the middle. The V gene's germline CDR1 is SGHTA and CDR2 FQGNSA. CDR3 region: CASSSRASYGYTF. In DNA form, the CDR3 reads TGTGCCAGCAGCTCTCGGGCCTCCTATGGCTACACCTTC.

In its sample, this clonotype was seen many times. CDR3 sequence (DNA): TGTGCCAGCAGTTTGCCAGGGTTCGTTCAGCCCCAGCATTTT. Protein sequence: CASSLPGFVQPQHF. The chain is built from TRBV28 and TRBJ1-5; the D gene is possibly TRBD1 (5 bases). V was trimmed by 3 bases and J by 6 bases, leaving 12 bases between them. The length of the CDR3 is 14 residues. Germline CDR1 MDHEN, CDR2 SYDVKM.

The table lists this clonotype with many counts. The V gene is TRBV29-1, the J gene TRBJ2-1; D may correspond to TRBD1 or TRBD2 (7 bases each). V lost 6 bases and J 7 bases, leaving 16 bases between the germline ends. The CDR3 length is 13 residues. Germline V gives CDR1 SQVTM, CDR2 ANQGSEA. CDR3 residues: CSVKRQGGNEQFF. CDR3 DNA sequence: TGCAGCGTCAAGCGCCAGGGGGGGAATGAGCAGTTCTTC.

This clonotype was seen a few times. The gene calls are TRBV20-1 and TRBJ2-3; weak D call: TRBD2 (6 bases). CDR1 is DFQATT, CDR2 SNEGSKA, per germline (reference sequence). V lost 0 bases and J lost 9, with 16 bases in between. The CDR3 extends over 14 amino acids. This CDR3 reads CSAREAREAETQYF. The CDR3 DNA sequence: TGCAGTGCTAGAGAGGCGCGGGAAGCGGAAACGCAGTATTTT.

This clonotype occurred many times. This chain's CDR3 is CASSLGGANYGYTF. The CDR3 DNA reads as TGTGCCAGCAGCTTAGGGGGCGCGAACTATGGCTACACCTTC. The rearrangement uses TRBV7-2 and TRBJ1-2, with D possibly matching TRBD1 (5 bases). This CDR3 comprises 14 residues. The V end was cut by 1 base, the J end by 2 bases, with 8 bases between. Germline CDR1 reads SGHTA; CDR2 reads FQGNSA.

This clonotype has a single count. J is TRBJ2-1 and V is TRBV29-1; TRBD2 matches at 11 bases. V dropped 7 bases and J dropped 6; count of bases not matched to a gene: 8. The CDR3 runs to 14 residues. Germline CDR1 and CDR2: SQVTM and ANQGSEA. The chain's CDR3 is CSATRLAGPNEQFF. In nucleotides, the CDR3 is TGCAGCGCTACGAGACTAGCGGGACCCAATGAGCAGTTCTTC.